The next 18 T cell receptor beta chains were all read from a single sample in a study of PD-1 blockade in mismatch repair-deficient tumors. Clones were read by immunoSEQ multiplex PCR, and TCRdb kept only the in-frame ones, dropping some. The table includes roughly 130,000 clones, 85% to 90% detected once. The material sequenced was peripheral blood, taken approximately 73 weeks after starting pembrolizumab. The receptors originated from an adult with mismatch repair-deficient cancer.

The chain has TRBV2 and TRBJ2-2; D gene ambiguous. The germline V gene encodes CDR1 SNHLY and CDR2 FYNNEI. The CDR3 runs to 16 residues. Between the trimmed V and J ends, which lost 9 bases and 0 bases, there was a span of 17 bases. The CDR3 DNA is TGTGCCAGTCTTATGGTAGGCAGCGCGAACACCGGGGAGCTGTTTTTT. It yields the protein CASLMVGSANTGELFF.

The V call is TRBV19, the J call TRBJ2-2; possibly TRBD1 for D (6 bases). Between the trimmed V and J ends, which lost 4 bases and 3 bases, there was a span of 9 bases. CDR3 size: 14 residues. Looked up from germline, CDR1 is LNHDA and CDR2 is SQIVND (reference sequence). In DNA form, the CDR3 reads TGTGCCAGTAGTACGGGACATTACACCGGGGAGCTGTTTTTT. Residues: CASSTGHYTGELFF.

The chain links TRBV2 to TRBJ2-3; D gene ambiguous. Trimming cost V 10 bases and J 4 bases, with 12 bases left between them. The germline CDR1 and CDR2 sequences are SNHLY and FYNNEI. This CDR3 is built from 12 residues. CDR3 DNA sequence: TGTGCCAAGACCCTGACCGCAGATACGCAGTATTTT. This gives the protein CAKTLTADTQYF.

The CDR3 sequence: CASNPQGAFFSAKNIQYF. CDR3 sequence (DNA): TGTGCCAGTAACCCACAGGGAGCCTTTTTCTCTGCCAAAAACATTCAGTACTTC. The V gene is TRBV19, the J gene TRBJ2-4; D might be TRBD1 (6 bases). The CDR3 is 18 residues long. CDR1 LNHDA and CDR2 SQIVND come from the germline V gene (reference sequence). V lost 7 bases to trimming and J lost 1 base, with 23 bases between them. The whole variable domain, filled in from reference TRBV19 and TRBJ2-4, reads DGGITQSPKYLFRKEGQNVTLSCEQNLNHDAMYWYRQDPGQGLRLIYYSQIVNDFQKGDIAEGYSVSREKKESFPLTVTSAQKNPTAFYLCASNPQGAFFSAKNIQYFGAGTRLSVL.

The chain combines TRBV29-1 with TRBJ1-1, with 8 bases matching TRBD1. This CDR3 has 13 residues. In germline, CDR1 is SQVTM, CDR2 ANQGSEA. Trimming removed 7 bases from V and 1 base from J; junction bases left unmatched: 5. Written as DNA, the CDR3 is TGCAGCGCCGTACAGGGGGGGAACACTGAAGCTTTCTTT. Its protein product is CSAVQGGNTEAFF.

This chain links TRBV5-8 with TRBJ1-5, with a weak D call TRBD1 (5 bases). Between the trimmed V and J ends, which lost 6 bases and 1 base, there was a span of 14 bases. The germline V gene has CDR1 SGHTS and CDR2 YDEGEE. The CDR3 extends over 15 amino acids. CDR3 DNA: TGTGCCAGCACCTTCCGTCGGGGCAGCAATCAGCCCCAGCATTTT. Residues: CASTFRRGSNQPQHF.

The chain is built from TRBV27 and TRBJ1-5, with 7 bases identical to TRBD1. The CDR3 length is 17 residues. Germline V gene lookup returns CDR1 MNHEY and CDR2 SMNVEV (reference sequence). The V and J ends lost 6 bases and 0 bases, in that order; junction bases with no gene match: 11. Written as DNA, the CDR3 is TGTGCCAGCAGGCGGGCAGGGACAGTTTATAGCAATCAGCCCCAGCATTTT. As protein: CASRRAGTVYSNQPQHF.

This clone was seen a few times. The CDR3 DNA is TGCGCCAGCAGCCAAGAGTCGGGCTGGGGGTACAATGAGCAGTTCTTC. The encoded protein is CASSQESGWGYNEQFF. V gene TRBV4-1 combines with J gene TRBJ2-1; D tentatively reads TRBD1 or TRBD2 (5 bases each). V was cut by 0 bases and J by 4 bases, with 13 bases left in between. Germline V gene lookup returns CDR1 MGHRA and CDR2 YSYEKL. The CDR3 consists of 16 residues.

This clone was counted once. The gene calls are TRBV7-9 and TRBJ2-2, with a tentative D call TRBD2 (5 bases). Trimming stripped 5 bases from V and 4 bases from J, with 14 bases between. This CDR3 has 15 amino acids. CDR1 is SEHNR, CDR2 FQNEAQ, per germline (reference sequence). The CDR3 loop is CASSDPGKRTGELFF. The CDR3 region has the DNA TGTGCCAGCAGCGACCCCGGGAAGCGCACCGGGGAGCTGTTTTTT.

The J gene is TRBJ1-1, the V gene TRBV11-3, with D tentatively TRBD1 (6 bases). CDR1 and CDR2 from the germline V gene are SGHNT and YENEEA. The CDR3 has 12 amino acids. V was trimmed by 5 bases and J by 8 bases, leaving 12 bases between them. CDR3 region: CASSPRGLEAFF. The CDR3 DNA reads TGTGCCAGCAGCCCCAGGGGACTAGAAGCTTTCTTT.

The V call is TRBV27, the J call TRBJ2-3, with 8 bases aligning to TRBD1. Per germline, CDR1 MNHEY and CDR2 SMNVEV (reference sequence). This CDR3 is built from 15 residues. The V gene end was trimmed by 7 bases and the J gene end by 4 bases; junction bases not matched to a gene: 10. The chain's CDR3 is CASTMQGAQADTQYF. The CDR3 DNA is TGTGCCAGCACCATGCAGGGGGCGCAGGCAGATACGCAGTATTTT.

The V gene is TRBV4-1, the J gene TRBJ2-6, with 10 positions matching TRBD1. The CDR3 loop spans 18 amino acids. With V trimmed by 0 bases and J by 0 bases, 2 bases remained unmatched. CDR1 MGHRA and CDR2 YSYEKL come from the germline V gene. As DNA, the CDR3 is TGCGCCAGCAGCCAAGACGGGACAGGGGCCTCTGGGGCCAACGTCCTGACTTTC. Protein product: CASSQDGTGASGANVLTF.

The CDR3 sequence is CASGFVTRRGNTIYF. For the CDR3, the DNA is TGTGCTAGTGGTTTCGTGACTAGACGTGGAAACACCATATATTTT. The chain has TRBV12-5 and TRBJ1-3; unclear D gene. The CDR3 totals 15 residues. V was pared by 3 bases and J by 3 bases, with 12 bases between. Germline V gives CDR1 LGHNT, CDR2 FRNRAP.

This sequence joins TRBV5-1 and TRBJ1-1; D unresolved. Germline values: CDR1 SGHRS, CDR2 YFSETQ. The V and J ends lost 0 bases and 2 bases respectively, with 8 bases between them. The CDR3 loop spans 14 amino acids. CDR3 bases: TGCGCCAGCAGCTTGGCAGGTGGAAACACTGAAGCTTTCTTT. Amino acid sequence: CASSLAGGNTEAFF.

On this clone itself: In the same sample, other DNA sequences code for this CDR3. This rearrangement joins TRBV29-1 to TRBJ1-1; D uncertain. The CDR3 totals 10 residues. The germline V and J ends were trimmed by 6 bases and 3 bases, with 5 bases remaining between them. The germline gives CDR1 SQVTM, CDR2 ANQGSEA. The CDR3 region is CSVGDTEAFF. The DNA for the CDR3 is TGCAGCGTAGGAGACACTGAAGCTTTCTTT.

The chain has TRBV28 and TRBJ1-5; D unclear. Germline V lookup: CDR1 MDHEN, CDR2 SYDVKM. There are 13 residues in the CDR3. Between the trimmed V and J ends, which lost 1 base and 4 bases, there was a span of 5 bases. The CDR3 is CASSLFGNQPQHF. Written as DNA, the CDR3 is TGTGCCAGCAGTTTATTCGGTAATCAGCCCCAGCATTTT. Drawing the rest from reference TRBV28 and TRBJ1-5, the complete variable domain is DVKVTQSSRYLVKRTGEKVFLECVQDMDHENMFWYRQDPGLGLRLIYFSYDVKMKEKGDIPEGYSVSREKKERFSLILESASTNQTSMYLCASSLFGNQPQHFGDGTRLSIL.

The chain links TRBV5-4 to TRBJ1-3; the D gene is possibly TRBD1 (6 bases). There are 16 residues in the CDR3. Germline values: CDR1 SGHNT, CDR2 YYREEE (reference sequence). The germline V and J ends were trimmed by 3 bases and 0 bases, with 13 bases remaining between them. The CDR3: CASSSSTGVSGNTIYF. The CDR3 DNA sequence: TGTGCCAGCAGCTCATCGACAGGTGTCTCTGGAAACACCATATATTTT.

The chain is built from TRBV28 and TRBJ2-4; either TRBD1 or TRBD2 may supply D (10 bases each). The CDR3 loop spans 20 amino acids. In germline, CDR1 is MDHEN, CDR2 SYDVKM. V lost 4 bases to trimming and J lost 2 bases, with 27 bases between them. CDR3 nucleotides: TGTGCCAGCAGTTGGAGGACAGGGGGAGCGGGAGGGCCGACCAAAAACATTCAGTACTTC. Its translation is CASSWRTGGAGGPTKNIQYF.